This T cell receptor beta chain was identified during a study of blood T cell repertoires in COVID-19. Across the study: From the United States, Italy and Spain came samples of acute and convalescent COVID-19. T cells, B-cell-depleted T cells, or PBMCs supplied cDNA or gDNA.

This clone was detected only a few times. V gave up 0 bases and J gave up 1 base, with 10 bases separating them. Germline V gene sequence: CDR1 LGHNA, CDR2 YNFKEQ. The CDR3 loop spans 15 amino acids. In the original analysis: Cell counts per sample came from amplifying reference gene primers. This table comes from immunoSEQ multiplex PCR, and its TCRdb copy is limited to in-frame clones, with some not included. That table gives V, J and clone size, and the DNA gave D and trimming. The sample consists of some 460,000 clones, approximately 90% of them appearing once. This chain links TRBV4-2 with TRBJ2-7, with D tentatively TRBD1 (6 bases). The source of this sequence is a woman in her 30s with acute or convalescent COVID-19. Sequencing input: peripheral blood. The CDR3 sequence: CASSQERGSSYEQYF. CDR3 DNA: TGTGCCAGCAGCCAAGAGAGGGGGAGTTCCTACGAGCAGTACTTC.